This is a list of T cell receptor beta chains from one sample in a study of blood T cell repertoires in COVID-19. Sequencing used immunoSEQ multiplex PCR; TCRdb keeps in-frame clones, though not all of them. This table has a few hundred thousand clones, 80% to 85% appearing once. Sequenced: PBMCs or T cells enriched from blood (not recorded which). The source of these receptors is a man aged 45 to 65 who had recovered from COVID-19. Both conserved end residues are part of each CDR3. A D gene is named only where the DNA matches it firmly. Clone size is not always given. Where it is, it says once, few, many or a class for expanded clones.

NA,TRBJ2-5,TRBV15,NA,CATRIDRQETQYF,TGTGCCACCAGGATCGACAGGCAAGAGACCCAGTACTTC
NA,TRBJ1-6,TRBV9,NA,CASSFSSHNSPLHF,TGTGCCAGCAGCTTCAGTTCCCATAATTCACCCCTCCACTTT
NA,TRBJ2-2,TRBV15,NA,CATSRASGNTGELFF,TGTGCCACCAGCAGAGCATCAGGGAACACCGGGGAGCTGTTTTTT
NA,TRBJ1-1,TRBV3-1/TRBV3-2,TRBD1,CASSQGGQGNTEAFF,TGTGCCAGCAGCCAAGGGGGACAGGGGAACACTGAAGCTTTCTTT
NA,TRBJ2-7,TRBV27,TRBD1,CASSFGGQPGSYEQYF,TGTGCCAGCAGTTTTGGGGGACAGCCCGGTTCCTACGAGCAGTACTTC
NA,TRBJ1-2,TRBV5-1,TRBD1,CASSFQSGTGDGYTF,TGCGCCAGCAGCTTTCAATCCGGGACAGGGGATGGCTACACCTTC
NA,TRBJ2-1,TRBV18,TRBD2,CASSRDGGGEQFF,TGTGCCAGCTCACGGGACGGGGGGGGCGAGCAGTTCTTC
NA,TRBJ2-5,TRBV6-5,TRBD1,CASSTGTAQETQYF,TGTGCCAGCAGTACCGGGACAGCCCAAGAGACCCAGTACTTC
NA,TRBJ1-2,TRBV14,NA,CASSLPSNYGYTF,TGTGCCAGCAGCCTTCCTTCTAACTATGGCTACACCTTC
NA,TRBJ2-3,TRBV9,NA,CASSFRLMSGTDTQYF,TGTGCCAGCAGCTTCCGACTTATGTCCGGCACAGATACGCAGTATTTT
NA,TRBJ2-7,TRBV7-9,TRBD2,CASSPGGTIFYEQYF,TGTGCCAGCAGCCCGGGCGGGACTATTTTCTACGAGCAGTACTTC
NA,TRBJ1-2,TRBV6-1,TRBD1,CASSDTRQGKYGYTF,TGTGCCAGCAGTGATACGAGACAGGGAAAGTATGGCTACACCTTC
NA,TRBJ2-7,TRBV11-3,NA,CASSPGSSYEQYF,TGTGCCAGCAGCCCGGGGAGCTCCTACGAGCAGTACTTC
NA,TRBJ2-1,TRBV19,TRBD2,CASSSRLAGYNEQFF,TGTGCCAGTAGTTCCCGACTAGCGGGCTACAATGAGCAGTTCTTC
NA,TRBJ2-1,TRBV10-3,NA,CAINQGKSSYNEQFF,TGTGCCATCAACCAGGGGAAGAGCTCCTACAATGAGCAGTTCTTC
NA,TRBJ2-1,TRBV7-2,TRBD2,CALSAGGRNEQFF,TGTGCCCTATCAGCGGGAGGTCGTAATGAGCAGTTCTTC
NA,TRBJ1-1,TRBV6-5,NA,CASSIGANTEAFF,TGTGCCAGCAGTATTGGAGCGAACACTGAAGCTTTCTTT
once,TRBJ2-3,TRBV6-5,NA,CASSRDLGIDTQYF,TGTGCCAGCAGTCGGGACTTGGGGATAGATACGCAGTATTTT
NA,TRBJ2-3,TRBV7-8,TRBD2,CASSLSGRALGDTQYF,TGTGCCAGCAGCCTGAGCGGGAGGGCCTTGGGAGATACGCAGTATTTT
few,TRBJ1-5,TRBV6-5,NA,CASSSGTHAQPQHF,TGTGCCAGCAGTTCCGGGACACACGCTCAGCCCCAGCATTTT
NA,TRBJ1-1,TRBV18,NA,CASSRDRNTEAFF,TGTGCCAGCTCACGCGACAGGAACACTGAAGCTTTCTTT
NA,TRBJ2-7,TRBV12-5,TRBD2,CASGGGLAGSDRSYEQYF,TGTGCTAGTGGGGGGGGACTAGCGGGATCGGACCGCTCCTACGAGCAGTACTTC
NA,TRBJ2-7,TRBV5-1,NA,CASTLGDGGYEQYF,TGCGCCAGCACGTTGGGGGACGGGGGCTACGAGCAGTACTTC
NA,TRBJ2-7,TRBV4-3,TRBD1,CASSQAQGAYEQYF,TGCGCCAGCAGCCAAGCGCAGGGGGCCTACGAGCAGTACTTC
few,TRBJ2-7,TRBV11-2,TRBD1,CASRGQGNYEQYF,TGTGCCAGCAGGGGACAGGGGAACTACGAGCAGTACTTC
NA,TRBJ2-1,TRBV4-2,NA,CASSQDWRGPNNEQFF,TGTGCCAGCAGCCAAGATTGGCGGGGGCCTAACAATGAGCAGTTCTTC
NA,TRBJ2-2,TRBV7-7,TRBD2,CASSSRPLGLGSTGELFF,TGTGCTAGCAGCTCTAGGCCGTTGGGACTAGGGAGCACCGGGGAGCTGTTTTTT
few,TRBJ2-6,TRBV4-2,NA,CASRFEGGRGANVLTF,TGTGCCAGCAGGTTCGAGGGCGGGCGTGGGGCCAACGTCCTGACTTTC
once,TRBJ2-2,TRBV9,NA,CASSVRRIPGELFF,TGTGCCAGCAGCGTAAGGCGGATCCCCGGGGAGCTGTTTTTT
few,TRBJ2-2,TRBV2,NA,CASRNTGELFF,TGTGCCAGCCGGAACACCGGGGAGCTGTTTTTT
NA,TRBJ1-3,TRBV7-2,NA,CASSFRGAVGNTIYF,TGTGCCAGCAGCTTCAGGGGCGCGGTAGGAAACACCATATATTTT
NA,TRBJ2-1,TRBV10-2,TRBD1,CASRGQGGGEQFF,TGCGCCAGCAGAGGACAGGGAGGCGGTGAGCAGTTCTTC
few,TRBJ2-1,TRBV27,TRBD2,CASSPPGGGRFF,TGTGCCAGCAGTCCCCCCGGCGGGGGTCGTTTCTTC
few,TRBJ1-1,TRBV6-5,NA,CASSYKRGRTVEAFF,TGTGCCAGCAGTTACAAGAGGGGCCGGACAGTTGAAGCTTTCTTT
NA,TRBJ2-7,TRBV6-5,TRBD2,CASRPSGGVPGEQYF,TGTGCCAGCAGACCCTCCGGGGGGGTACCGGGGGAGCAGTACTTC
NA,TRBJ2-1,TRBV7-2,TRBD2,CASSPWGGSYNEQFF,TGTGCCAGCAGCCCCTGGGGAGGGAGTTACAATGAGCAGTTCTTC
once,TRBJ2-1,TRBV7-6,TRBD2,CASSPGTSGGGEQFF,TGTGCCAGCAGCCCCGGGACTAGCGGGGGGGGTGAGCAGTTCTTC
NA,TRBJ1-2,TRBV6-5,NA,CASSQTGNYGYTF,TGTGCCAGCAGCCAAACAGGGAACTATGGCTACACCTTC
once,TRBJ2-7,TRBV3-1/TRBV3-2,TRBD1,CASSSILGDRGSYEQYF,TGTGCCAGCAGCTCCATCTTGGGGGACAGGGGCTCCTACGAGCAGTACTTC
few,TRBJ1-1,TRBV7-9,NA,CASSYTKGQGNTEAFF,TGTGCCAGCAGCTACACTAAGGGCCAGGGGAACACTGAAGCTTTCTTT
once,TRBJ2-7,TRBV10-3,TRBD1,CAVSPGQGPYEQYF,TGTGCCGTATCTCCGGGACAGGGCCCCTACGAGCAGTACTTC
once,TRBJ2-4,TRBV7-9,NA,CASSLSTGRNIQYF,TGTGCCAGCAGCTTAAGTACCGGGAGAAACATTCAGTACTTC
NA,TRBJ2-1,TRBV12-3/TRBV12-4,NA,CASRLQGGNEQFF,TGTGCCAGCAGGCTACAGGGGGGGAATGAGCAGTTCTTC
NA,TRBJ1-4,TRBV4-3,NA,CASSQGGQVWEKLFF,TGCGCCAGCAGCCAAGGTGGGCAGGTTTGGGAAAAACTGTTTTTT
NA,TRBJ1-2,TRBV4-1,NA,CASSQKLEYYGYTF,TGCGCCAGCAGCCAAAAATTGGAGTACTATGGCTACACCTTC
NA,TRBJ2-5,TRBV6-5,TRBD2,CASSPTSGVETQYF,TGTGCCAGCAGTCCGACTAGCGGGGTCGAGACCCAGTACTTC
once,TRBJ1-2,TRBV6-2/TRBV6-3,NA,CASSYGGMVGYTF,TGTGCCAGCAGTTACGGAGGGATGGTGGGCTACACCTTC
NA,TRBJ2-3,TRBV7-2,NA,CASSPRFSADTQYF,TGTGCCAGCAGCCCCCGATTTAGCGCAGATACGCAGTATTTT
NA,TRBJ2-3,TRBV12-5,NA,CASGLMRQQYF,TGTGCTAGTGGTTTGATGCGTCAGCAGTATTTT
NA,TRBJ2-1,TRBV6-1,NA,CASSEARWEEYNEQFF,TGTGCCAGCAGTGAAGCGAGGTGGGAGGAGTACAATGAGCAGTTCTTC
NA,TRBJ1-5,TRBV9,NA,CASSLDIMNQPQHF,TGTGCCAGCAGCTTGGACATAATGAATCAGCCCCAGCATTTT
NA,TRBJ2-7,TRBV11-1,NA,CASTFLGGQQSEQYF,TGTGCCAGCACCTTTCTAGGGGGACAACAATCCGAGCAGTACTTC
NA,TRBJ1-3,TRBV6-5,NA,CASSFDRRNTIYF,TGTGCCAGCTCCTTTGACAGAAGAAACACCATATATTTT
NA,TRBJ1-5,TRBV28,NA,CASSLGGDQPQHF,TGTGCCAGCAGTTTAGGGGGGGATCAGCCCCAGCATTTT